These T cell receptor beta chains were read from a single sample in a study of blood T cell repertoires in COVID-19. Sequenced by immunoSEQ multiplex PCR; TCRdb stores in-frame clones only, minus some. Among 250,000 to 300,000 clones, roughly 90% were seen once, and the ten largest hold 0.9% to 1.2%. Material for sequencing was PBMCs or T cells enriched from blood (not recorded which). The receptor set was obtained from a woman under 40 who had recovered from COVID-19. Each CDR3 is given with its conserved first and last residue. Each record gives: CDR3 length, D gene, clone size, V gene, J gene, CDR3 protein, CDR3 DNA. The D gene is left open where the match is weak. Only part of the rows carry a size: once, few, many, or a class if the clone is expanded.

CDR3 length: 13
D gene: -
clone size: -
V gene: TRBV28
J gene: TRBJ2-1
CDR3 protein: CASSLDSGNEQFF
CDR3 DNA: TGTGCCAGCAGCCTTGACAGTGGTAATGAGCAGTTCTTC

CDR3 length: 15
D gene: -
clone size: few
V gene: TRBV19
J gene: TRBJ2-7
CDR3 protein: CASSPREAGTYEQYF
CDR3 DNA: TGTGCCAGTAGTCCCCGCGAGGCGGGGACCTACGAGCAGTACTTC

CDR3 length: 13
D gene: -
clone size: -
V gene: TRBV18
J gene: TRBJ1-5
CDR3 protein: CASSLGTSQPQHF
CDR3 DNA: TGTGCCAGCTCACTTGGGACTTCCCAGCCCCAGCATTTT

CDR3 length: 17
D gene: TRBD1
clone size: -
V gene: TRBV5-4
J gene: TRBJ1-3
CDR3 protein: CASSLWAGGLSGNTIYF
CDR3 DNA: TGTGCCAGCAGCTTGTGGGCAGGGGGCCTCTCTGGAAACACCATATATTTT

CDR3 length: 13
D gene: -
clone size: -
V gene: TRBV10-1
J gene: TRBJ1-4
CDR3 protein: CASSEPGQEKLFF
CDR3 DNA: TGCGCCAGCAGTGAGCCGGGACAAGAAAAACTGTTTTTT

CDR3 length: 15
D gene: TRBD2
clone size: -
V gene: TRBV9
J gene: TRBJ2-3
CDR3 protein: CASTETSGSTDTQYF
CDR3 DNA: TGTGCCAGCACTGAGACTAGCGGGTCCACAGATACGCAGTATTTT

CDR3 length: 16
D gene: -
clone size: -
V gene: TRBV7-2
J gene: TRBJ2-5
CDR3 protein: CASSSRTARSTETQYF
CDR3 DNA: TGTGCCAGCAGCTCCCGGACAGCACGGAGCACAGAGACCCAGTACTTC

CDR3 length: 14
D gene: -
clone size: -
V gene: TRBV9
J gene: TRBJ1-2
CDR3 protein: CASSVGHSPNGYTF
CDR3 DNA: TGTGCCAGCAGCGTAGGACACTCGCCCAATGGCTACACCTTC

CDR3 length: 14
D gene: -
clone size: -
V gene: TRBV4-3
J gene: TRBJ1-1
CDR3 protein: CASSHQTDYTEAFF
CDR3 DNA: TGCGCCAGCAGCCACCAGACAGACTACACTGAAGCTTTCTTT

CDR3 length: 14
D gene: -
clone size: -
V gene: TRBV6-5
J gene: TRBJ2-7
CDR3 protein: CASSPPGHGTEQYF
CDR3 DNA: TGTGCCAGCAGTCCTCCGGGACACGGGACCGAGCAGTACTTC

CDR3 length: 14
D gene: -
clone size: once
V gene: TRBV19
J gene: TRBJ1-1
CDR3 protein: CASSITEGGTEAFF
CDR3 DNA: TGTGCCAGTAGTATAACAGAGGGTGGCACTGAAGCTTTCTTT

CDR3 length: 15
D gene: TRBD1
clone size: -
V gene: TRBV6-5
J gene: TRBJ2-7
CDR3 protein: CASSGQGANDYEQYF
CDR3 DNA: TGTGCCAGCAGCGGACAGGGGGCAAATGACTACGAGCAGTACTTC

CDR3 length: 17
D gene: -
clone size: -
V gene: TRBV15
J gene: TRBJ1-2
CDR3 protein: CATSRDAGTSWDDGYTF
CDR3 DNA: TGTGCCACCAGCAGAGATGCGGGGACGTCTTGGGACGATGGCTACACCTTC

CDR3 length: 16
D gene: -
clone size: -
V gene: TRBV23-1
J gene: TRBJ2-2
CDR3 protein: CASSQSRLAGPGELFF
CDR3 DNA: TGCGCCAGCAGTCAATCGCGGCTAGCTGGTCCCGGGGAGCTGTTTTTT

CDR3 length: 16
D gene: TRBD2
clone size: -
V gene: TRBV9
J gene: TRBJ2-3
CDR3 protein: CASSVGTSSSGDTQYF
CDR3 DNA: TGTGCCAGCAGCGTAGGGACTAGCTCCTCGGGAGATACGCAGTATTTT

CDR3 length: 19
D gene: TRBD1
clone size: -
V gene: TRBV5-6
J gene: TRBJ1-1
CDR3 protein: CASSFPYPDRGKVGTEAFF
CDR3 DNA: TGTGCCAGCAGCTTCCCGTACCCGGACAGGGGTAAGGTCGGGACTGAAGCTTTCTTT

CDR3 length: 15
D gene: -
clone size: -
V gene: TRBV10-3
J gene: TRBJ1-4
CDR3 protein: CAISKGGVTNEKLFF
CDR3 DNA: TGTGCCATCAGTAAGGGAGGGGTAACTAATGAAAAACTGTTTTTT

CDR3 length: 14
D gene: TRBD1
clone size: once
V gene: TRBV3-1/TRBV3-2
J gene: TRBJ1-2
CDR3 protein: CASSDRGTGYGYTF
CDR3 DNA: TGTGCCAGCAGCGACAGGGGAACTGGCTATGGCTACACCTTC

CDR3 length: 14
D gene: TRBD1
clone size: -
V gene: TRBV28
J gene: TRBJ1-4
CDR3 protein: CASSKGQGREKLFF
CDR3 DNA: TGTGCCAGCAGCAAGGGACAGGGTAGGGAAAAACTGTTTTTT

CDR3 length: 15
D gene: -
clone size: -
V gene: TRBV6-2/TRBV6-3
J gene: TRBJ2-7
CDR3 protein: CASSQTRDSLSEQYF
CDR3 DNA: TGTGCCAGCAGTCAGACCCGGGACTCACTCAGTGAGCAGTACTTC

CDR3 length: 15
D gene: -
clone size: -
V gene: TRBV28
J gene: TRBJ2-7
CDR3 protein: CASSLQGFGTYEQYF
CDR3 DNA: TGTGCCAGCAGTCTTCAGGGATTTGGGACCTACGAGCAGTACTTC

CDR3 length: 15
D gene: TRBD2
clone size: -
V gene: TRBV3-1/TRBV3-2
J gene: TRBJ2-3
CDR3 protein: CASSRGAGEGSSQYF
CDR3 DNA: TGTGCCAGCAGCCGCGGGGCGGGAGAAGGGTCGTCGCAGTATTTT

CDR3 length: 13
D gene: TRBD2
clone size: -
V gene: TRBV7-9
J gene: TRBJ2-5
CDR3 protein: CAIPAGGQESQYF
CDR3 DNA: TGTGCCATTCCAGCGGGAGGACAAGAGAGCCAGTACTTC

CDR3 length: 13
D gene: -
clone size: once
V gene: TRBV15
J gene: TRBJ2-7
CDR3 protein: CATSRERGYEQYF
CDR3 DNA: TGTGCCACCAGCAGAGAAAGGGGTTACGAGCAGTACTTC

CDR3 length: 17
D gene: TRBD2
clone size: -
V gene: TRBV11-3
J gene: TRBJ2-7
CDR3 protein: CASSCGLAENSGYEQYF
CDR3 DNA: TGTGCCAGCAGCTGCGGACTAGCGGAAAACTCAGGGTACGAGCAGTACTTC

CDR3 length: 14
D gene: TRBD1
clone size: -
V gene: TRBV2
J gene: TRBJ1-5
CDR3 protein: CASSKQGVGQPQHF
CDR3 DNA: TGTGCCAGCAGTAAACAGGGGGTTGGTCAGCCCCAGCATTTT

CDR3 length: 12
D gene: -
clone size: -
V gene: TRBV15
J gene: TRBJ1-2
CDR3 protein: CATSRPGGGYTF
CDR3 DNA: TGTGCCACCAGCAGACCGGGGGGAGGCTACACCTTC

CDR3 length: 13
D gene: -
clone size: -
V gene: TRBV11-3
J gene: TRBJ2-1
CDR3 protein: CASSRERAYEQFF
CDR3 DNA: TGTGCCAGCAGCCGGGAAAGGGCCTATGAGCAGTTCTTC

CDR3 length: 13
D gene: TRBD2
clone size: -
V gene: TRBV10-3
J gene: TRBJ2-7
CDR3 protein: CAIRMREPYEQYF
CDR3 DNA: TGTGCCATCAGAATGCGGGAGCCCTACGAGCAGTACTTC

CDR3 length: 14
D gene: TRBD1
clone size: -
V gene: TRBV5-1
J gene: TRBJ2-7
CDR3 protein: CASSLTGDMNEQYF
CDR3 DNA: TGCGCCAGCAGCTTGACAGGGGATATGAACGAGCAGTACTTC

CDR3 length: 19
D gene: TRBD2
clone size: -
V gene: TRBV9
J gene: TRBJ2-1
CDR3 protein: CASSAQSSGTSGSYNEQFF
CDR3 DNA: TGTGCCAGCAGCGCGCAATCTTCCGGGACTAGCGGGAGTTACAATGAGCAGTTCTTC

CDR3 length: 12
D gene: TRBD2
clone size: -
V gene: TRBV6-2/TRBV6-3
J gene: TRBJ2-7
CDR3 protein: CASSRLAYEQYF
CDR3 DNA: TGTGCCAGCAGTCGACTAGCTTACGAGCAGTACTTC

CDR3 length: 15
D gene: TRBD2
clone size: -
V gene: TRBV19
J gene: TRBJ2-7
CDR3 protein: CASTQAGGSSYEQYF
CDR3 DNA: TGTGCCAGTACGCAAGCGGGAGGGTCCTCCTACGAGCAGTACTTC

CDR3 length: 15
D gene: -
clone size: -
V gene: TRBV30
J gene: TRBJ2-2
CDR3 protein: CAWSTFTRATGELFF
CDR3 DNA: TGTGCCTGGAGCACATTCACTAGAGCCACCGGGGAGCTGTTTTTT

CDR3 length: 17
D gene: TRBD2
clone size: few
V gene: TRBV7-2
J gene: TRBJ2-1
CDR3 protein: CASSPRLAGQNYNEQFF
CDR3 DNA: TGTGCCAGCAGCCCAAGACTAGCGGGGCAAAACTACAATGAGCAGTTCTTC

CDR3 length: 14
D gene: -
clone size: -
V gene: TRBV7-8
J gene: TRBJ2-7
CDR3 protein: CASTIGQSSYEQYF
CDR3 DNA: TGTGCCAGCACTATAGGACAGAGCTCCTACGAGCAGTACTTC

CDR3 length: 14
D gene: -
clone size: few
V gene: TRBV10-2
J gene: TRBJ1-4
CDR3 protein: CASREGRGIEKLFF
CDR3 DNA: TGCGCCAGCAGAGAAGGGAGAGGAATCGAAAAACTGTTTTTT

CDR3 length: 15
D gene: TRBD2
clone size: -
V gene: TRBV4-3
J gene: TRBJ2-5
CDR3 protein: CASSQLAGARETQYF
CDR3 DNA: TGCGCCAGCAGCCAGTTAGCGGGAGCTCGGGAGACCCAGTACTTC

CDR3 length: 11
D gene: -
clone size: -
V gene: TRBV6-5
J gene: TRBJ2-7
CDR3 protein: CASRSREEQYF
CDR3 DNA: TGTGCCAGCAGATCCCGGGAGGAGCAGTACTTC

CDR3 length: 15
D gene: TRBD2
clone size: -
V gene: TRBV7-8
J gene: TRBJ2-2
CDR3 protein: CASSLLGLAGGELFF
CDR3 DNA: TGTGCCAGCAGCTTACTGGGACTAGCCGGCGGGGAGCTGTTTTTT

CDR3 length: 14
D gene: -
clone size: -
V gene: TRBV11-2
J gene: TRBJ1-5
CDR3 protein: CASSRGTVNQPQHF
CDR3 DNA: TGTGCCAGCAGCCGCGGGACGGTCAATCAGCCCCAGCATTTT